The TCR beta chain described here comes from a study of regulatory T cells in long-lasting Graves disease. General study points: TRBV28 was favored in persistent disease, as were TRBJ1-2 and TRBJ2-5.

Trimming shortened V by 8 bases and J by 4 bases, and 20 bases separated the two germline ends. The CDR3 contains 15 residues. Germline-derived CDR1 and CDR2 are MDHEN and SYDVKM. The table lists this clonotype with many counts. The antigen is unknown. Building of the TCR beta libraries involved iRepertoire HTBI primers and Arm-PCR of CDR3 regions. Using its own MiXCR run on the multiplex PCR reads, TCRdb lists one record per CDR3 protein. The repertoire includes 550,000 to 600,000 distinct CDR3 sequences, roughly 16% of them detected once, and 12% sits in the top ten. Time point meaning: newly diagnosed GD, antithyroid drugs for less than 3 months. RNA isolated from PBMCs was used to make the TCR library. Tubes containing EDTA received around 9.9 milliliters of drawn peripheral blood. A further study also used this sample, focusing on T cells in Graves' hyperthyroidism and ophthalmopathy.

This chain uses TRBV28 with TRBJ2-5, with D possibly TRBD2 on 5 matching bases. The specimen comprised peripheral blood mononuclear cells (PBMCs), sampled at new diagnosis, from a patient treated with antithyroid drugs. This clonotype was sampled from a man aged 18 to 35 with Graves disease. This CDR3 reads CASQPPGISTETQYF. The CDR3 DNA reads TGTGCCAGCCAACCCCCCGGGATCTCCACAGAGACCCAGTACTTC. Drawing the rest from reference TRBV28 and TRBJ2-5, the complete variable domain is DVKVTQSSRYLVKRTGEKVFLECVQDMDHENMFWYRQDPGLGLRLIYFSYDVKMKEKGDIPEGYSVSREKKERFSLILESASTNQTSMYLCASQPPGISTETQYFGPGTRLLVL.